Presented here are 21 T cell receptor beta chains from one specimen sequenced in a study of shared clonotypes between healthy human individuals. Sequenced by immunoSEQ multiplex PCR; TCRdb stores in-frame clones only, minus some. Among about 460,000 clones listed, 77% were seen once. The specimen sequenced was PBMCs. The receptors here all came from a woman aged 40 to 50 in good health. Some clones in this sample may be carry-over from other donors' samples.

A word on this clone: A read error may produce the germline difference seen at one junction end. The rearrangement joins TRBV28 to TRBJ1-3; D is uncertain. CDR1 and CDR2 (germline): MDHEN, SYDVKM. The CDR3 has 13 residues. Here the CDR3 reads CASSSSWETRFNF. DNA for the CDR3: TGTGCCAGCAGCTCCTCGTGGGAGACACGGTTTAATTTT.

This rearrangement joins TRBV2 to TRBJ1-1; 7 nucleotides align to TRBD1. The CDR3 has 13 amino acids. The germline CDR1 and CDR2 sequences are SNHLY and FYNNEI. V lost 6 bases and J lost 7; bases outside the gene matches: 8. This CDR3 is CASRLRDRGEAFF. The CDR3 region has the DNA TGTGCCAGCAGGCTTAGGGACAGAGGTGAAGCTTTCTTT.

The J gene is TRBJ2-2, the V gene TRBV10-3, with 13 positions matching TRBD2. This CDR3 has 17 amino acids. CDR1 ENHRY and CDR2 SYGVKD come from the germline V gene. V gave up 10 bases and J gave up 6 bases; unmatched junction bases: 14. Here the CDR3 reads CATQPLRTSGSPGELFF. The CDR3 DNA reads as TGTGCCACACAACCCCTTAGGACTAGCGGGAGCCCCGGGGAGCTGTTTTTT.

The CDR3 here is CASSLLGTSGMYEQYF. As DNA, the CDR3 is TGTGCCAGCAGTTTATTAGGGACTAGCGGGATGTACGAGCAGTACTTC. The chain combines TRBV28 with TRBJ2-7, with TRBD2 identical over 13 bases. Germline V CDR1 and CDR2: MDHEN, SYDVKM. V dropped 1 base and J dropped 4; count of bases not matched to a gene: 4. The CDR3 covers 16 residues.

Only a few counts were recorded for this clone. The V and J genes are TRBV11-3 and TRBJ2-2, with a possible D match to TRBD2 (5 bases). V gave up 4 bases and J gave up 5 bases, with 8 bases separating them. This CDR3 spans 13 amino acids. Germline CDR1 reads SGHNT; CDR2 reads YENEEA. CDR3 residues: CASSSLATGELFF. The CDR3, as DNA: TGTGCCAGCAGCTCCCTAGCAACCGGGGAGCTGTTTTTT.

The rearrangement uses TRBV5-1 and TRBJ1-2, with D perhaps matching TRBD1 (6 bases). V was shortened by 0 bases and J by 4 bases, with 10 bases between the two germline ends. Germline V gene lookup returns CDR1 SGHRS and CDR2 YFSETQ. This CDR3 has 14 residues. The CDR3 sequence: CASSLEARGYGYTF. The CDR3, as DNA: TGCGCCAGCAGCTTGGAGGCCAGGGGCTATGGCTACACCTTC.

This chain uses TRBV28 with TRBJ1-2, with 8 bases matching TRBD1. J lost 5 bases, V lost 6 bases, and 11 bases had no gene match. Germline V lookup: CDR1 MDHEN, CDR2 SYDVKM. This CDR3 has 15 residues. The CDR3 sequence: CASSPLDRDFYGYTF. In DNA, the CDR3 is TGTGCCAGCAGCCCCCTGGACAGGGACTTTTATGGCTACACCTTC.

The chain uses TRBV6-9 and TRBJ2-1; 7 nucleotides align to TRBD2. Germline CDR1 is MNHGY and CDR2 is SVAAGI. Germline trimming cut 5 bases from V and 4 bases from J; bases unmatched to any gene: 8. The CDR3 extends over 15 amino acids. The CDR3 loop reads CASSEIGEGYNEQFF. CDR3 bases: TGTGCCAGCAGTGAAATAGGGGAGGGATACAATGAGCAGTTCTTC.

The chain carries TRBV27 and TRBJ2-1; TRBD2 matches 9 bases. With 10 bases clipped from V and 15 bases from J, the junction kept 13 bases outside the gene matches. Germline loops: CDR1 MNHEY, CDR2 SMNVEV (reference sequence). The CDR3 totals 12 residues. In nucleotides, the CDR3 is TGTGCCACCGGCTGGATAGCGGGAGCCCTGTTCTTC. Its translation: CATGWIAGALFF.

The V and J genes are TRBV30 and TRBJ1-1, with a weak D call TRBD1 (6 bases). The CDR3 spans 14 residues. Trimming pared 2 bases from V and 5 bases from J, leaving 15 bases between. Germline loops: CDR1 GTSNPN, CDR2 SVGIG (reference sequence). DNA of the CDR3: TGTGCCTGGAGTAGGACAGTTGGAGGGACTGAAGCTTTCTTT. Protein sequence: CAWSRTVGGTEAFF.

The gene calls are TRBV2 and TRBJ1-1; TRBD1 matches at 9 bases. Per the germline V gene, CDR1 is SNHLY and CDR2 is FYNNEI. The junction had 7 bases not matched to a gene; V was cut back by 3 bases and J by 11 bases. The CDR3 contains 13 residues. CDR3 residues: CASSEWRTGDAFF. The DNA for the CDR3 is TGTGCCAGCAGTGAGTGGCGGACAGGGGATGCTTTCTTT.

The chain uses TRBV7-6 and TRBJ1-5; no reliable D call. V was trimmed by 5 bases and J by 6 bases, leaving 14 bases between them. Germline CDR1 and CDR2: SGHVS and FNYEAQ. The CDR3 is made up of 14 amino acids. CDR3 sequence (DNA): TGTGCCAGCAGCCCCGCCGGGGTGGGTCAGCCCCAGCATTTT. This codes for CASSPAGVGQPQHF.

This clone occurred once. V and J are TRBV11-2 and TRBJ1-4, with no clear D. V was pared by 5 bases and J by 7 bases, with 14 bases between. The CDR3 runs 14 residues. In germline, CDR1 is SGHAT, CDR2 FQNNGV. DNA for the CDR3: TGTGCCAGCAGCCGACAAAGGCTGGGTGAAAAACTGTTTTTT. Translated, it gives CASSRQRLGEKLFF.

This chain connects TRBV30 to TRBJ2-3, with D tentatively TRBD2 (5 bases). Germline V lookup: CDR1 GTSNPN, CDR2 SVGIG (reference sequence). V was pared by 0 bases and J by 3 bases, with 10 bases between. CDR3 length equals 14 residues. The CDR3 DNA reads as TGTGCCTGGAGTGTACGGCTAGCAACAGATACGCAGTATTTT. Amino acids: CAWSVRLATDTQYF. Together with reference TRBV30 and TRBJ2-3, the CDR3 gives the full variable domain: SQTIHQWPATLVQPVGSPLSLECTVEGTSNPNLYWYRQAAGRGLQLLFYSVGIGQISSEVPQNLSASRPQDRQFILSSKKLLLSDSGFYLCAWSVRLATDTQYFGPGTRLTVL.

In nucleotides, the CDR3 is TGTGCCTGGAGTCTAGCGGGAGTGGTTCGCCATGAGCAGTTCTTC. It is translated as CAWSLAGVVRHEQFF. The chain is built from TRBV30 and TRBJ2-1, with 10 positions matching TRBD2. This CDR3 is 15 amino acids long. The V gene end was trimmed by 2 bases and the J gene end by 8 bases; junction bases not matched to a gene: 9. Germline CDR1 GTSNPN, CDR2 SVGIG (reference sequence).

The chain is built from TRBV18 and TRBJ1-1, with 11 bases that match TRBD1. Germline lookup yields CDR1 KGHSH and CDR2 LQKENI. Losses at the gene ends were 4 bases for V and 5 bases for J; bases not matched to a gene: 9. There are 16 residues in the CDR3. CDR3 protein: CASSQEGQGVYTEAFF. The CDR3 bases are TGTGCCAGCTCACAAGAGGGACAGGGGGTGTATACTGAAGCTTTCTTT.

The chain carries TRBV5-4 and TRBJ2-3; 10 bases align to TRBD2. With 5 bases clipped from V and 1 base from J, the junction kept 4 bases outside the gene matches. This CDR3 is 15 amino acids long. From germline, CDR1 is SGHNT and CDR2 YYREEE (reference sequence). CDR3 sequence (DNA): TGTGCCAGCAGAGAGAGCGGGAGGGGCACAGATACGCAGTATTTT. Translating gives CASRESGRGTDTQYF.

The chain has TRBV10-2 and TRBJ2-5; D uncertain. The CDR3 runs to 11 residues. Trimming stripped 8 bases from V and 7 bases from J, with 11 bases between. Germline CDR1 WSHSY, CDR2 SAAADI. This CDR3 is CASGDFGTQYF. CDR3 coding DNA: TGCGCCAGCGGCGACTTTGGGACCCAGTACTTC.

This sequence joins TRBV6-4 and TRBJ2-1; 8 nucleotides align to TRBD2. The CDR3 is made up of 16 amino acids. From germline, CDR1 is MRHNA and CDR2 SNTAGT. V dropped 8 bases and J dropped 5; count of bases not matched to a gene: 14. CDR3 bases: TGTGCCAGCGGCCCCTTGCCGGGACTAGGAAACAATGAGCAGTTCTTC. It is translated as CASGPLPGLGNNEQFF.

The CDR3 loop is CASRLDSSSYNEQFF. CDR3 nucleotides: TGCGCCAGCAGACTGGACAGTTCCTCCTACAATGAGCAGTTCTTC. This chain links TRBV5-1 with TRBJ2-1; D possibly corresponds to TRBD1 (6 bases). V was pared by 5 bases and J by 0 bases, with 12 bases between. The CDR3 extends over 15 amino acids. Germline V gives CDR1 SGHRS, CDR2 YFSETQ.

The chain employs TRBV7-2 and TRBJ2-1; 7 positions match TRBD2. There are 16 residues in the CDR3. Trimming removed 2 bases from V and 3 bases from J; junction bases left unmatched: 7. In germline, CDR1 is SGHTA, CDR2 FQGNSA. CDR3: CASSLSSGRYYNEQFF. In DNA, the CDR3 is TGTGCCAGCAGCTTATCTAGCGGCCGCTACTACAATGAGCAGTTCTTC.